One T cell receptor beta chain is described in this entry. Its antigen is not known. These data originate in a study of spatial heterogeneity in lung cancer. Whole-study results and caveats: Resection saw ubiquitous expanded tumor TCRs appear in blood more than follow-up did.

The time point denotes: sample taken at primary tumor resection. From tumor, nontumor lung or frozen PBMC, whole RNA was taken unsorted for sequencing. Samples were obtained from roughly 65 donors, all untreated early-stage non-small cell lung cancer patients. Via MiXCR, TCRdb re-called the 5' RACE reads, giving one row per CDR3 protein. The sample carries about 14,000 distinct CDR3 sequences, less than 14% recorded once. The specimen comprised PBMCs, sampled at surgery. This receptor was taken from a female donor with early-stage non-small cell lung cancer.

In nucleotides, the CDR3 is TGTGCCAGCAGCCAAGGACGGGGGGCCGCCTACGAGCAGTACTTC. Translated: CASSQGRGAAYEQYF. The chain couples TRBV3-1 to TRBJ2-7, with D possibly TRBD2 on 7 matching bases. The ends were cut back, 1 base at V and 2 bases at J, with 12 bases in the middle. This CDR3 has 15 amino acids. The germline gives CDR1 LGHDT, CDR2 YNNKEL (reference sequence).